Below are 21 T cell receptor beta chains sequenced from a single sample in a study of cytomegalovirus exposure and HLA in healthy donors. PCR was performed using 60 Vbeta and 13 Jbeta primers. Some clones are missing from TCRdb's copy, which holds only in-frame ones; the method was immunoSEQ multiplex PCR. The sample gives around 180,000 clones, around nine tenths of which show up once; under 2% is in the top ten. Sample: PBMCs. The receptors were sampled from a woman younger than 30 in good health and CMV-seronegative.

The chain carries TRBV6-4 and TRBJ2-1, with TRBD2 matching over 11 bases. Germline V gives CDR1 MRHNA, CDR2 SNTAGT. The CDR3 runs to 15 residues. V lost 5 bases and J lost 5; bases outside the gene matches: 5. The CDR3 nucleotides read TGTGCCAGCAGTCTACTAGCGGGGGAGAACAATGAGCAGTTCTTC. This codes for CASSLLAGENNEQFF.

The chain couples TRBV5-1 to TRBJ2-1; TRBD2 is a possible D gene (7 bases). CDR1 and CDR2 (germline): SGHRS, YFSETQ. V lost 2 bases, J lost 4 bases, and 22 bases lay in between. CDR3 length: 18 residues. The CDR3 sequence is CASSFEVRRGRGYNEQFF. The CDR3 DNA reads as TGCGCCAGCAGCTTCGAGGTCCGACGGGGGCGGGGGTACAATGAGCAGTTCTTC.

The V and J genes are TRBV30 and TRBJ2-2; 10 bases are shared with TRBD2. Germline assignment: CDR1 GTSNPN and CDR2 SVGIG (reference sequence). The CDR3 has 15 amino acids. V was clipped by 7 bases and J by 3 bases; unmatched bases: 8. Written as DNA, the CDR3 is TGTGCCTTTCCCCGGACTAGCGGAGACACCGGGGAGCTGTTTTTT. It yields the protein CAFPRTSGDTGELFF.

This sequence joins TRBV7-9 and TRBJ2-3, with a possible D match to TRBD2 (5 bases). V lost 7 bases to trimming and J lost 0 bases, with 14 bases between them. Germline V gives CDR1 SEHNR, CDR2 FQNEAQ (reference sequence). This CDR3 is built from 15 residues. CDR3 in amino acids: CASTFGRSSTDTQYF. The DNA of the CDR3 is TGTGCCAGCACCTTTGGGAGATCTAGCACAGATACGCAGTATTTT.

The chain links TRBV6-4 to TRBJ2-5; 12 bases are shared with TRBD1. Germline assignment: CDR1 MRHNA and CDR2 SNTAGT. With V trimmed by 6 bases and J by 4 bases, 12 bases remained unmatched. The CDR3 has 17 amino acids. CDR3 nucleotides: TGTGCCAGCAGGGGACAGGGGGCCCTAGGGAACACAGAGACCCAGTACTTC. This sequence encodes CASRGQGALGNTETQYF.

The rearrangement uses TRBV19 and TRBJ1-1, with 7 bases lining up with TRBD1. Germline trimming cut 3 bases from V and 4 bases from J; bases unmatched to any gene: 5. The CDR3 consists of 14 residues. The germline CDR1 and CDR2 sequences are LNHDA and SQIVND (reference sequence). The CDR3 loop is CASSIGTASTEAFF. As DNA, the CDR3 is TGTGCCAGTAGTATTGGGACAGCGAGCACTGAAGCTTTCTTT.

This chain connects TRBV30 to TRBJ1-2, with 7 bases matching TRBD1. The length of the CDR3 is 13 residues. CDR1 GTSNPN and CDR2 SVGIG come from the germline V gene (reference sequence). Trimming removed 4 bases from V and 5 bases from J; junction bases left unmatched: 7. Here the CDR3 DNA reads TGTGCCTGGAAGGGACAGTCCTCTTATGGCTACACCTTC. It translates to CAWKGQSSYGYTF.

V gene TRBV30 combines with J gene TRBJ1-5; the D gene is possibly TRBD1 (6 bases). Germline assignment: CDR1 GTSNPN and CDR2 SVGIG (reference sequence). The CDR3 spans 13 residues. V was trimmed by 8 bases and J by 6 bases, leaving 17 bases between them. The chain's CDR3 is CAGEGGDGQPQHF. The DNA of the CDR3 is TGTGCCGGAGAGGGGGGGGATGGTCAGCCCCAGCATTTT.

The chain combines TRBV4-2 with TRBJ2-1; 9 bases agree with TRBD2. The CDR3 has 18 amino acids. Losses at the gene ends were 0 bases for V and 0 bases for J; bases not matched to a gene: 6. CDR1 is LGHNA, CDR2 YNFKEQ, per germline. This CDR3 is CASSQEAGGGSSYNEQFF. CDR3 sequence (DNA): TGTGCCAGCAGCCAAGAGGCGGGGGGGGGCAGCTCCTACAATGAGCAGTTCTTC.

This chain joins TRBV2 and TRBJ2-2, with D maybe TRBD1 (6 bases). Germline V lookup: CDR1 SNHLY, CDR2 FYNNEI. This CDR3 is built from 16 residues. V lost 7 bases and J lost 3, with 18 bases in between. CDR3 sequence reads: CASTRQGIPDTGELFF. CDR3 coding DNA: TGTGCCAGCACGCGTCAGGGGATACCGGACACCGGGGAGCTGTTTTTT.

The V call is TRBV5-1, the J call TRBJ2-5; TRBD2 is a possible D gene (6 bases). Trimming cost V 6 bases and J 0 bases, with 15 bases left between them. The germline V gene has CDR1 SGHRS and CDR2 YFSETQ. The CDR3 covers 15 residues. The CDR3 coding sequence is TGCGCCAGCACCGGGACTTCCCGGTACCAAGAGACCCAGTACTTC. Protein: CASTGTSRYQETQYF.

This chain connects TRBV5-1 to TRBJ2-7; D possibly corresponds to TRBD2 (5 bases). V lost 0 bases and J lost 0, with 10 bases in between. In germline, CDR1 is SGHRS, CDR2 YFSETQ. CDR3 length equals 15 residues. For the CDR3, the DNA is TGCGCCAGCAGCTTGGAGGCGGGCTACTCCTACGAGCAGTACTTC. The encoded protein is CASSLEAGYSYEQYF.

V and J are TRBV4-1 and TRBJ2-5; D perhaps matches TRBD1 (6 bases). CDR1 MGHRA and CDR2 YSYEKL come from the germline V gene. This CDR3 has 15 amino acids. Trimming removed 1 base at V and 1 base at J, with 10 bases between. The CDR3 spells CASSQGVRGQETQYF. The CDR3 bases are TGCGCCAGCAGCCAAGGCGTCAGGGGCCAAGAGACCCAGTACTTC.

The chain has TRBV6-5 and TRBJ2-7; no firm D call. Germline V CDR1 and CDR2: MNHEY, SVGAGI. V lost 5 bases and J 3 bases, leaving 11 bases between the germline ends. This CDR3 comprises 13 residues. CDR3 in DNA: TGTGCCAGCAGTACCGAGACGGGCTACGAGCAGTACTTC. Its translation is CASSTETGYEQYF.

The CDR3 loop reads CASSFPRGGNTGELFF. The CDR3, as DNA: TGTGCCAGCAGCTTTCCCCGCGGGGGAAACACCGGGGAGCTGTTTTTT. The chain carries TRBV5-4 and TRBJ2-2, with 7 positions matching TRBD2. The CDR3 extends over 16 amino acids. From germline, CDR1 is SGHNT and CDR2 YYREEE (reference sequence). V shed 2 bases and J 2 bases; nucleotides not matched to a gene: 6.

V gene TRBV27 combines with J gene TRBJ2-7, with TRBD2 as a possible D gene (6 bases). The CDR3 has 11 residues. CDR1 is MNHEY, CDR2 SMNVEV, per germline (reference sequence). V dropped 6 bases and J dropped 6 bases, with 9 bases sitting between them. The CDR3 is CASSHGGEQYF. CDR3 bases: TGTGCCAGCAGCCACGGGGGCGAGCAGTACTTC.

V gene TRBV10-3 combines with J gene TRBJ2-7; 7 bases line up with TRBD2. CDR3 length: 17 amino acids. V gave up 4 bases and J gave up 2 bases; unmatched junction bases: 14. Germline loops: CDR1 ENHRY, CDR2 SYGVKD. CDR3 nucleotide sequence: TGTGCCATCAGTGGTTCGGGTCGGGCTAGCGGAACCTACGAGCAGTACTTC. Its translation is CAISGSGRASGTYEQYF.

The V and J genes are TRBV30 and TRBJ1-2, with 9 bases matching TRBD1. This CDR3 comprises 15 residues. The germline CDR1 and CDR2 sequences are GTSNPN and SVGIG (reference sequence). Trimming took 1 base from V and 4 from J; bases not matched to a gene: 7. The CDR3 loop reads CAWSAGQGKGYGYTF. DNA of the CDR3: TGTGCCTGGAGTGCAGGACAGGGGAAGGGCTATGGCTACACCTTC.

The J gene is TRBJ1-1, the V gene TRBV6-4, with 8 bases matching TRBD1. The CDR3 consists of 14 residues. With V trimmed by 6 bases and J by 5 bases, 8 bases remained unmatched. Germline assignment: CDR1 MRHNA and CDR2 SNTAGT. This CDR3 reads CASRKTGGKTEAFF. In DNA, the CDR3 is TGTGCCAGCAGGAAAACAGGGGGAAAGACTGAAGCTTTCTTT.

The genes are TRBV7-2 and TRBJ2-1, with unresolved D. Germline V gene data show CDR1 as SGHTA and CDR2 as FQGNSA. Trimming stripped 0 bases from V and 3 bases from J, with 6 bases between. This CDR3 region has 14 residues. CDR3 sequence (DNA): TGTGCCAGCAGCTTAGCACTGATCTACAATGAGCAGTTCTTC. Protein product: CASSLALIYNEQFF.

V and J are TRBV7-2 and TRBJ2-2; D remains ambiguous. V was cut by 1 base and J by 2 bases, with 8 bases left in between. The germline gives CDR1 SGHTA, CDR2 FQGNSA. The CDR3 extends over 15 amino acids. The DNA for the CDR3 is TGTGCCAGCAGCTTAGGCCAGATTAACACCGGGGAGCTGTTTTTT. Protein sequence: CASSLGQINTGELFF.